This is a list of T cell receptor beta chains from one sample in a study of CD8 T cells in Susac syndrome. TCRdb analysed the immunoSEQ multiplex PCR reads with MiXCR anew, one entry per CDR3 protein. The data contain around 170,000 distinct CDR3 sequences, 85% to 95% of them singletons. The sample comprised CD8+ T cells from PBMCs. The source is a human donor with Susac syndrome. CDR3s include the opening cysteine and the closing phenylalanine or tryptophan. A D gene is named only where the DNA matches it firmly. Where a row states a size, it is once, few, many or the class of an expanded clone; other rows omit it.

>TRBJ2-2|.|.|TRBV2
TGTGCCAGCAACCTGGACCGGCGGGACACCGGGGAGCTGTTTTTT
CASNLDRRDTGELFF
>TRBJ2-7|.|TRBD2|TRBV7-9
TGTGCCAGCAGCGACGGACTAGCGGGAGACGAGCAGTACTTC
CASSDGLAGDEQYF
>TRBJ2-5|.|.|TRBV5-1
TGCGCCAGCAGCTTGGAAAGGGGATTCCAAGAGACCCAGTACTTC
CASSLERGFQETQYF
>TRBJ1-2|.|TRBD1|TRBV5-4
TGTGCCAGCAGCTTGGCCTTGAAGACAGGGGTTGAAGGCTACACCTTC
CASSLALKTGVEGYTF
>TRBJ1-1|.|.|TRBV29-1
TGCAGCGTTGACGATGGGAACACTGAAGCTTTCTTT
CSVDDGNTEAFF
>TRBJ2-1|.|TRBD2|TRBV14
TGTGCCAGCAGCCCCGTAGCGGGGACAGAGCAGTTCTTC
CASSPVAGTEQFF
>TRBJ2-1|.|TRBD2|TRBV20-1
TGCAGTGCTACCCTGGGACTAGCCTACTACAATGAGCAGTTCTTC
CSATLGLAYYNEQFF
>TRBJ2-1|.|TRBD2|TRBV28
TGTGCCAGCAGTTTACAGGGACTAGCGGAATACAATGAGCAGTTCTTC
CASSLQGLAEYNEQFF
>TRBJ2-7|.|TRBD1|TRBV27
TGTGCCAGCAGTTGGGACAGGGACTCCTACGAGCAGTACTTC
CASSWDRDSYEQYF
>TRBJ2-5|.|TRBD2|TRBV3-1
TGTGCCAGCAACCCGGGGACTAGTGAAGAGACCCAGTACTTC
CASNPGTSEETQYF
>TRBJ1-1|.|.|TRBV9
TGTGCCAGCAGCGTAGGCGGACACGACACTGAAGCTTTCTTT
CASSVGGHDTEAFF
>TRBJ2-7|.|.|TRBV15
TGTGCCACCAGCAGAGATCAGGGGGGGGACGAGCAGTACTTC
CATSRDQGGDEQYF
>TRBJ2-7|.|TRBD2|TRBV28
TGTGCCAGCAGTTTTCGGACTAGCGGGAGATTCGAGCAGTACTTC
CASSFRTSGRFEQYF
>TRBJ2-7|.|TRBD2|TRBV5-4
TGTGCCAGCAGCTTGTATTGGAGCGGGGGAGTGGGAGAGCAGTACTTC
CASSLYWSGGVGEQYF
>TRBJ1-1|.|TRBD1|TRBV5-1
TGCGCCAGCGGTCGACAGGGTGAAGCTTTCTTT
CASGRQGEAFF
>TRBJ2-3|.|TRBD2|TRBV7-9
TGTGCCAGCAGCTTCGCTAGCGGGGACACAGATACGCAGTATTTT
CASSFASGDTDTQYF
>TRBJ2-1|.|.|TRBV20-1
TGCAGTGCTGCCCCAGAGGATGAGCAGTTCTTC
CSAAPEDEQFF
>TRBJ1-1|.|.|TRBV3-1
TGTGCCAGCAGCCAAGAGACAGGCATGAACACTGAAGCTTTCTTT
CASSQETGMNTEAFF
>TRBJ1-3|.|.|TRBV9
TGTGCCAGCAGCGTAGGAGACACCATATATTTT
CASSVGDTIYF
>TRBJ1-4|.|.|TRBV27
TGTGCCAGCAGAACCAATGGTAATGAAAAACTGTTTTTT
CASRTNGNEKLFF
>TRBJ1-5|once|.|TRBV15
TGTGCCACCAGTGCGAGGGCGTTTGGACAGCCCCAGCATTTT
CATSARAFGQPQHF
>TRBJ2-3|.|.|TRBV5-1
TGCGCCAGCAGCTTGAGGGGGGACTCCACAGATACGCAGTATTTT
CASSLRGDSTDTQYF
>TRBJ1-1|.|.|TRBV20-1
TGCAGTGCTAGAGATGGGCAGGGTTGGAGTGGCACTGAAGCTTTCTTT
CSARDGQGWSGTEAFF
>TRBJ1-1|few|.|TRBV28
TGTGCCAGCAGTTTCGGGGTTAGGACTGAAGCTTTCTTT
CASSFGVRTEAFF
>TRBJ2-1|.|TRBD2|TRBV4-1
TGCGCCAGCAGCCAAGTGGGCACTAGCGGGAGACTCGATGAGCAGTTCTTC
CASSQVGTSGRLDEQFF
>TRBJ2-3|.|TRBD2|TRBV9
TGTGCCAGCAGCGAGGGAGCGGGGCTCACAGATACGCAGTATTTT
CASSEGAGLTDTQYF
>TRBJ2-7|.|.|TRBV5-4
TGTGCCAGCAGCTCGAGCGATGGCTCCTACGAGCAGTACTTC
CASSSSDGSYEQYF
>TRBJ1-4|.|TRBD1|TRBV20-1
TGCAGTGCTAGAGACGCGGACAGGGTGGAAAAACTGTTTTTT
CSARDADRVEKLFF
>TRBJ1-1|.|.|TRBV6-1
TGTGCCAGCAGTGATATACAGGGAACTGAAGCTTTCTTT
CASSDIQGTEAFF
>TRBJ2-5|.|.|TRBV6-4
TGTGCCAGCAGTGGTAGCGTCCAAGAGACCCAGTACTTC
CASSGSVQETQYF
>TRBJ2-7|.|.|TRBV29-1
TGCAGCGTTGTTAGGCCTTCCTCCTACGAGCAGTACTTC
CSVVRPSSYEQYF
>TRBJ1-1|.|.|TRBV10-3
TGTGCCATCACCGAAGTTGGGAACACTGAAGCTTTCTTT
CAITEVGNTEAFF
>TRBJ1-2|.|.|TRBV20-1
TGCAGTGCTTTCTCAACTAACTATGGCTACACCTTC
CSAFSTNYGYTF
>TRBJ2-4|.|TRBD2|TRBV12-3/TRBV12-4
TGTGCCAGCAGTCCGGGACTAGCGGAGATAGCCAAAAACATTCAGTACTTC
CASSPGLAEIAKNIQYF
>TRBJ2-7|.|.|TRBV5-1
TGCGCCAGCAGCTCCACGGGGGAGTTGCAGTACTTC
CASSSTGELQYF
>TRBJ1-1|.|.|TRBV3-1
TGTGCCAGCAGCCAGGAAATACGGAACACTGAAGCTTTCTTT
CASSQEIRNTEAFF
>TRBJ2-7|.|.|TRBV7-8
TGTGCCAGCAGCGTACCAGGGGATTCCTACGAGCAGTACTTC
CASSVPGDSYEQYF
>TRBJ2-1|once|TRBD2|TRBV25-1
TGTGCCAGCAGTGACGGGGGGAGGGCAGACAATGAGCAGTTCTTC
CASSDGGRADNEQFF
>TRBJ1-2|.|.|TRBV12-3/TRBV12-4
TGTGCCAGCAGCCCCGGGAGCTTCAACTATGGCTACACCTTC
CASSPGSFNYGYTF
>TRBJ1-3|.|.|TRBV30
TGTGCCTGGAGTTCAACGGGTAAAAACACCATATATTTT
CAWSSTGKNTIYF
>TRBJ2-7|.|TRBD1|TRBV29-1
TGCAGCGTTGAAACGGGACAGGGCTACGAGCAGTACTTC
CSVETGQGYEQYF